This TCR beta chain came from a study of post-analysis software for immune sequencing data. Study summary: There were relapsing-remitting, secondary progressive and progressive-relapsing multiple sclerosis among the disease courses included. Study-wide results and caveats: Five or six TRBV segments, including TRBV5-6, TRBV5-1 and TRBV20-1, were more frequent in patients than controls.

This CDR3 contains 15 residues. The V gene's germline CDR1 is LGHDT and CDR2 YNNKEL (reference sequence). V was clipped by 2 bases and J by 4 bases, with 14 bases between them. On this clonotype: Antigen specificity is unknown.

Prepared TCR beta cDNA libraries contained unique molecular identifiers. Input amounts of 1 to 10 million T cells were used. These gave 500,000 or so cDNA molecules, so each molecule approximated one T cell. Using its own MiXCR run on the PCR reads, TCRdb lists one record per CDR3 protein. This repertoire shows 600,000 to 700,000 distinct CDR3 sequences, 59% found once; its top ten account for approximately 11%. The source of this sequence is a girl aged 2-10 years with multiple sclerosis. This chain links TRBV3-1 with TRBJ1-2, with D possibly matching TRBD1 (6 bases). The material sequenced was blood. As DNA, the CDR3 is TGTGCCAGCAGCCAATTCAGGGGAGGGATCTATGGCTACACCTTC. Protein sequence: CASSQFRGGIYGYTF.